The sequence of this TCR beta chain was determined in a study of blood T cell repertoires in COVID-19. Study in general: Acute-phase and convalescent COVID-19 samples originated in the United States, Italy and Spain. Sources were T cells, B-cell-depleted T cells, or PBMCs; the material itself was cDNA or gDNA.

Germline CDR1 is SGHTA and CDR2 is FQGNSA. This CDR3 has 15 amino acids. Deletions cut 5 bases from V and 9 bases from J, with 20 bases between. Original handling: It was from reference gene primer amplification that nucleated cell counts were estimated. TCRdb keeps only in-frame clones here, not all; method: immunoSEQ multiplex PCR. Clone size and V and J calls were adopted from that table, with D and trimming inferred from the DNA. The table shows some 40,000 clones, with more than 65% occurring only once. This clone was counted once. This sequence was found in a human donor in a cohort sampled during active COVID-19. The rearrangement uses TRBV7-2 and TRBJ2-1; D is possibly TRBD2 (5 bases). Sequences were obtained from peripheral blood. CDR3 nucleotide sequence: TGTGCCAGCAGCCCAGGAGGAGGCGGTGACGGTGAGCAGTTCTTC. Translated: CASSPGGGGDGEQFF.